The present TCR beta chain was sequenced within a study of OX40 agonist ivuxolimab in advanced cancers. The data were produced by immunoSEQ multiplex PCR, yet TCRdb's version contains in-frame clones alone and is incomplete. This sample yields fewer than 85,000 clones, of which less than 95% are seen a single time; 11% belongs to the top ten. General study points: Mean expanded clone counts were higher in CD8+ than CD4+ T cells.

V trimming: 6 bases; J trimming: 0 bases; junction bases outside the gene matches: 3. The germline V gene encodes CDR1 SNHLY and CDR2 FYNNEI. The CDR3 extends over 15 amino acids. For this clone: Its specificity is unknown.

The source is an adult with an advanced solid tumor such as melanoma, head and neck, liver or kidney cancer. V and J are TRBV2 and TRBJ1-5; 9 bases map to TRBD1. The sequencing here drew on CD4+ or CD8+ T cells sorted from blood, taken in a trial of the OX40 agonist ivuxolimab. CDR3 loop: CASSGTGSSNQPQHF. The CDR3 bases are TGTGCCAGCAGCGGGACAGGGTCTAGCAATCAGCCCCAGCATTTT.